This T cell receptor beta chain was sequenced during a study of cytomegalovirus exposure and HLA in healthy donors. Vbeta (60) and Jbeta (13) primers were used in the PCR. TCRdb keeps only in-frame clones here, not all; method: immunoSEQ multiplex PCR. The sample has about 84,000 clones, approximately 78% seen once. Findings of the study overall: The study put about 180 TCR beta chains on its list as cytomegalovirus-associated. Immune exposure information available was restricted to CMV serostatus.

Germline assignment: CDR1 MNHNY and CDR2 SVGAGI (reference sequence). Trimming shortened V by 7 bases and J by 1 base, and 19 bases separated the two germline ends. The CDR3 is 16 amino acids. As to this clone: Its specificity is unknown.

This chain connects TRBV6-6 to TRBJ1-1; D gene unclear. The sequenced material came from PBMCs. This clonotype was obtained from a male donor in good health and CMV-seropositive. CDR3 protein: CASTEPWESPNTEAFF. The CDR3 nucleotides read TGTGCCAGCACAGAACCTTGGGAGTCTCCGAACACTGAAGCTTTCTTT.